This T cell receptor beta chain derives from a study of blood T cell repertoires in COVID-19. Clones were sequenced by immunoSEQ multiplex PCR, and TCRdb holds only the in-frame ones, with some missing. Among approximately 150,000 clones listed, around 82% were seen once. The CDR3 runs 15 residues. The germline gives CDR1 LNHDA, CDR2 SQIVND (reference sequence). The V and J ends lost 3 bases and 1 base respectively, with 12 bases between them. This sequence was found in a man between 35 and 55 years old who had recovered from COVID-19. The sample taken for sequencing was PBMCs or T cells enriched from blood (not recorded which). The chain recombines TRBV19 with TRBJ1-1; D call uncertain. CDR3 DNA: TGTGCCAGTAGTATGACCTTTGGAGCGAACACTGAAGCTTTCTTT. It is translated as CASSMTFGANTEAFF. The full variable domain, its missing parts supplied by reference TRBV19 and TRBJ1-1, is DGGITQSPKYLFRKEGQNVTLSCEQNLNHDAMYWYRQDPGQGLRLIYYSQIVNDFQKGDIAEGYSVSREKKESFPLTVTSAQKNPTAFYLCASSMTFGANTEAFFGQGTRLTVV.